The next 22 T cell receptor beta chains were all read from a single sample in a study of T-cell reconstitution after alpha-beta-depleted transplantation in children. For TCRbeta, the library was prepared with unique molecular identifiers. TCRdb independently ran MiXCR on the PCR reads; one entry per CDR3 protein. The sample contains 240,000 or so distinct CDR3 sequences, roughly 8.2% of which appear only once. Source: PBMCs, mostly from graft donor cells, taken 180 days after TCRalphabeta/CD19-depleted stem cell transplant. The receptors derive from a male patient younger than 18 who had a stem cell transplant for acute lymphoblastic leukemia, so the T cells may come from the graft donor.

At least ten counts were recorded for this clonotype. A read error may account for a junction end that differs from germline. V gene TRBV20-1 combines with J gene TRBJ2-1, with D possibly being TRBD2 (6 bases). Germline-derived CDR1 and CDR2 are DFQATT and SNEGSKA (reference sequence). The CDR3 consists of 16 residues. The CDR3 DNA follows: TGCAGTGCGAGAGATCCCGGGGCTAGCGCTTACAATGAGCAGTTCTTC. Protein product: CSARDPGASAYNEQFF.

This clonotype was counted ten times or more. This chain links TRBV12-3 or TRBV12-4 with TRBJ1-3, with D possibly TRBD1 on 6 matching bases. Trimming took 5 bases from V and 0 from J, leaving 20 bases between them. There are 18 residues in the CDR3. This CDR3 is CASSDRLLQGTSGNTIYF. The CDR3 nucleotides read TGTGCCAGCAGTGACCGACTATTACAGGGTACCTCTGGAAACACCATATATTTT.

This clonotype was detected once. With a much larger clone just one base away, this may be a read error. The V gene is TRBV6-5, the J gene TRBJ1-2, with D unclear. Trimming took 1 base from V and 6 from J, leaving 9 bases between them. Germline V gene lookup returns CDR1 MNHEY and CDR2 SVGAGI. The CDR3 has 13 amino acids. The CDR3 DNA reads TGTGCCAGCAGTTACTGGGCGTGGAATGGCTACACCTTC. This sequence encodes CASSYWAWNGYTF.

This clonotype was seen repeatedly, ten times or more. The chain is built from TRBV5-4 and TRBJ1-4; D may be TRBD1 (5 bases). Trimming removed 2 bases from V and 2 bases from J, with 7 bases in between. The CDR3 loop spans 14 amino acids. Germline CDR1 SGHNT, CDR2 YYREEE (reference sequence). CDR3 nucleotides: TGTGCCAGCAGCTTCGGGACGACTAATGAAAAACTGTTTTTT. Amino acid sequence: CASSFGTTNEKLFF.

Ten or more counts support this clonotype. The chain combines TRBV27 with TRBJ2-7; D not certain. Trimming cost V 2 bases and J 1 base, with 12 bases left between them. Germline CDR1 and CDR2: MNHEY and SMNVEV (reference sequence). The CDR3 runs 15 residues. DNA for the CDR3: TGTGCCAGCAGTTTAAGGCCAGGCCATTCCTACGAGCAGTACTTC. Amino acid sequence: CASSLRPGHSYEQYF.

This clonotype was detected many times. V gene TRBV11-2 combines with J gene TRBJ2-2; 8 nucleotides align to TRBD2. This CDR3 comprises 17 residues. Germline V gives CDR1 SGHAT, CDR2 FQNNGV. After removal of 1 base from V and 3 bases from J, the junction contained 7 bases not matched to a gene. The DNA for the CDR3 is TGTGCCAGCAGCTTAGTACCCGGGGGGGGCGACACCGGGGAGCTGTTTTTT. This translates into CASSLVPGGGDTGELFF. Using reference TRBV11-2 and TRBJ2-2 for the parts outside the CDR3, the full variable domain is EAGVAQSPRYKIIEKRQSVAFWCNPISGHATLYWYQQILGQGPKLLIQFQNNGVVDDSQLPKDRFSAERLKGVDSTLKIQPAKLEDSAVYLCASSLVPGGGDTGELFFGEGSRLTVL.

Many counts were recorded for this clonotype. The rearrangement uses TRBV28 and TRBJ1-2; D ambiguous. CDR3 length: 15 amino acids. Germline assignment: CDR1 MDHEN and CDR2 SYDVKM. V lost 2 bases, J lost 1 base, and 11 bases lay in between. CDR3 nucleotides: TGTGCCAGCAGTTTAAGCATAGGAAATAACTATGGCTACACCTTC. Its protein product is CASSLSIGNNYGYTF.

This clonotype was counted ten times or more. The CDR3 loop reads CASSQMTDAETQYF. In nucleotides, the CDR3 is TGCGCCAGCAGCCAAATGACAGACGCAGAGACCCAGTACTTC. The chain uses TRBV5-1 and TRBJ2-5; D might be TRBD1 (5 bases). The V and J ends lost 4 bases and 4 bases respectively, with 14 bases between them. Germline V lookup: CDR1 SGHRS, CDR2 YFSETQ. The CDR3 extends over 14 amino acids.

This clonotype was detected many times. This chain connects TRBV11-1 to TRBJ2-7; 10 bases fit TRBD2. This CDR3 comprises 13 residues. The germline V gene has CDR1 SGHAT and CDR2 FQDESV (reference sequence). Losses at the gene ends were 10 bases for V and 6 bases for J; bases not matched to a gene: 9. The CDR3 DNA sequence: TGTGCCACCTCTAGCGGGAGAGGTCTCGAGCAGTACTTC. Translating gives CATSSGRGLEQYF.

This clonotype was detected many times. The rearrangement joins TRBV6-6 to TRBJ2-7; D is uncertain. Germline lookup yields CDR1 MNHNY and CDR2 SVGAGI (reference sequence). The V and J ends lost 4 bases and 2 bases respectively, with 6 bases between them. The CDR3 extends over 12 amino acids. CDR3 in amino acids: CASSWSTYEQYF. CDR3 in DNA: TGTGCCAGCAGTTGGAGTACCTACGAGCAGTACTTC.

This clonotype came up many times. This chain links TRBV5-1 with TRBJ2-1; the match to TRBD1 covers 7 bases. The CDR3 length is 16 residues. Per germline, CDR1 SGHRS and CDR2 YFSETQ. J gave up 6 bases and V 4 bases, and 13 bases lay outside the gene matches. DNA of the CDR3: TGCGCCAGCAGCCCCCGACCTGACAGGGTCCTCAATGAGCAGTTCTTC. This codes for CASSPRPDRVLNEQFF.

This clonotype was picked up many times. The chain couples TRBV20-1 to TRBJ1-3; possibly TRBD1 for D (6 bases). V lost 3 bases and J lost 0, with 9 bases in between. CDR1 is DFQATT, CDR2 SNEGSKA, per germline (reference sequence). The CDR3 loop spans 14 amino acids. DNA of the CDR3: TGCAGTGCTAGTGACAGGTCCTCTGGAAACACCATATATTTT. Encoded protein: CSASDRSSGNTIYF.

The sample holds many counts of this clonotype. The chain combines TRBV2 with TRBJ2-7; D uncertain. Between the trimmed V and J ends, which lost 5 bases and 5 bases, there was a span of 7 bases. Per germline, CDR1 SNHLY and CDR2 FYNNEI. The CDR3 extends over 11 amino acids. CDR3 sequence reads: CASSRIDEQYF. The CDR3 nucleotides read TGTGCCAGCAGTAGGATCGACGAGCAGTACTTC.

This clonotype was counted ten times or more. The chain is built from TRBV12-3 or TRBV12-4 and TRBJ2-6; D not resolved. The V end was cut by 3 bases, the J end by 2 bases, with 11 bases between. This CDR3 is built from 16 residues. The CDR3 here is CASSFPSRPGANVLTF. The CDR3 DNA reads as TGTGCCAGCAGTTTTCCATCGAGGCCTGGGGCCAACGTCCTGACTTTC.

This clonotype has a count of ten or more. The chain links TRBV6-2 or TRBV6-3 to TRBJ1-1; no firm D call. Between the trimmed V and J ends, which lost 0 bases and 11 bases, there was a span of 16 bases. The CDR3 totals 14 residues. The germline CDR1 and CDR2 sequences are MNHEY and SVGEGT. The CDR3 here is CASSYSTRVSDAFF. CDR3 bases: TGTGCCAGCAGTTACTCCACAAGGGTATCCGACGCTTTCTTT.

This clonotype has a count of ten or more. The chain recombines TRBV7-9 with TRBJ2-3; no clear D. Germline-derived CDR1 and CDR2 are SEHNR and FQNEAQ (reference sequence). With 2 bases removed from V and 0 bases from J, the gap between germline ends came to 12 bases. CDR3 length: 16 amino acids. The CDR3 nucleotides read TGTGCCAGCAGCTTAAAAGCTCTTCCTAGCACAGATACGCAGTATTTT. This codes for CASSLKALPSTDTQYF.

This clonotype has at least ten counts. The chain uses TRBV5-1 and TRBJ2-3, with TRBD2 matching over 14 bases. This CDR3 is built from 16 residues. Trimming removed 4 bases from V and 5 bases from J; junction bases left unmatched: 6. The V gene's germline CDR1 is SGHRS and CDR2 YFSETQ. The CDR3 DNA follows: TGCGCCAGCAGCCCGGGACTAGCGGGAGAAATAGATACGCAGTATTTT. Translation: CASSPGLAGEIDTQYF. The full variable domain, in which reference TRBV5-1 and TRBJ2-3 provide the parts outside the CDR3, is KAGVTQTPRYLIKTRGQQVTLSCSPISGHRSVSWYQQTPGQGLQFLFEYFSETQRNKGNFPGRFSGRQFSNSRSEMNVSTLELGDSALYLCASSPGLAGEIDTQYFGPGTRLTVL.

There are many counts of this clonotype. The chain couples TRBV2 to TRBJ2-1; D is possibly TRBD2 (7 bases). CDR3 size: 14 residues. V dropped 2 bases and J dropped 6 bases, with 11 bases sitting between them. The germline V gene has CDR1 SNHLY and CDR2 FYNNEI. The CDR3 reads CASSEIGGPNEQFF. The CDR3 DNA sequence: TGTGCCAGCAGTGAAATCGGGGGGCCCAATGAGCAGTTCTTC. The full variable domain, its missing parts supplied by reference TRBV2 and TRBJ2-1, is EPEVTQTPSHQVTQMGQEVILRCVPISNHLYFYWYRQILGQKVEFLVSFYNNEISEKSEIFDDQFSVERPDGSNFTLKIRSTKLEDSAMYFCASSEIGGPNEQFFGPGTRLTVL.

A few counts support this clonotype. V and J are TRBV19 and TRBJ2-7; D is unclear. CDR3 size: 14 residues. Per germline, CDR1 LNHDA and CDR2 SQIVND (reference sequence). With 4 bases removed from V and 2 bases from J, the gap between germline ends came to 12 bases. This CDR3 is CASSRHLGTYEQYF. The CDR3 DNA sequence: TGTGCCAGTAGTAGGCACCTGGGGACCTACGAGCAGTACTTC.

This clonotype was counted at least ten times. This rearrangement joins TRBV7-8 to TRBJ2-7; TRBD1 matches 9 bases. Looked up from germline, CDR1 is SGHVS and CDR2 is FQNEAQ. The CDR3 is 17 amino acids. The junction had 11 bases not matched to a gene; V was cut back by 5 bases and J by 0 bases. CDR3 bases: TGTGCCAGCAGCGGAGACAGGGGGACAAGGAGCTCCTACGAGCAGTACTTC. Amino acid sequence: CASSGDRGTRSSYEQYF.

Comment on this clonotype: A much more abundant neighbour one base away suggests this may be a read error. The chain has TRBV12-3 or TRBV12-4 and TRBJ2-5; D gene unclear. The CDR3 runs to 14 residues. Trimming cost V 3 bases and J 2 bases, with 10 bases left between them. The CDR3 loop is CASSFFAEQETQYF. The CDR3 DNA follows: TGTGCCAGCAGTTTTTTTGCAGAGCAAGAGACCCAGTACTTC.

This clonotype was detected many times. J is TRBJ1-2 and V is TRBV12-3 or TRBV12-4, with 9 bases that match TRBD1. Germline trimming cut 5 bases from V and 6 bases from J; bases unmatched to any gene: 7. The CDR3 is 14 residues long. CDR3 nucleotides: TGTGCCAGCAGTCCGACAGGGGGTCGTAATGGCTACACCTTC. This sequence encodes CASSPTGGRNGYTF.